Sequencing of this T cell receptor (beta chain) was carried out in a study of OX40 agonist ivuxolimab in advanced cancers. Sequencing was performed with immunoSEQ multiplex PCR; in TCRdb, only in-frame clones are kept and a portion is missing. This table holds about 35,000 clones, nearly 80% found once. V lost 6 bases to trimming and J lost 4 bases; unmatched junction nucleotides: 0. This CDR3 is 12 amino acids long. Looked up from germline, CDR1 is MNHEY and CDR2 is SVGAGI. The V gene is TRBV6-5, the J gene TRBJ2-5; 9 nucleotides line up with TRBD1. This clonotype was sampled from an adult with an advanced solid tumor such as melanoma, head and neck, liver or kidney cancer. Sequenced here: CD4+ or CD8+ T cells sorted from blood, sampled in a trial of the OX40 agonist ivuxolimab. CDR3 region: CASRGQGETQYF. The CDR3 bases are TGTGCCAGCAGGGGACAGGGAGAGACCCAGTACTTC.